This T cell receptor beta chain was sequenced for a study of blood T cell repertoires in COVID-19. Overall study: Material from acute and convalescent COVID-19 was sourced from the United States, Italy and Spain. In each case, the material was cDNA or gDNA derived from T cells, B-cell-depleted T cells, or PBMCs.

Seattle patient enrollment occurred during active infection, with longitudinal follow-up thereafter. This clone occurred once. Some clones are missing from TCRdb's copy, which holds only in-frame ones; the method was immunoSEQ multiplex PCR. The data hold approximately 350,000 clones, with about 90% observed a single time. This clonotype originated in a woman between 65 and 79 years old with COVID-19, enrolled during active disease. The specimen sequenced was peripheral blood.

The CDR3 bases are TGCGCCAGCAGCCGAGATGGGAGCTACGAGCAGTACTTC. Protein: CASSRDGSYEQYF. This chain uses TRBV4-1 with TRBJ2-7; weak D call: TRBD2 (5 bases). V lost 4 bases and J lost 3, with 10 bases in between. There are 13 residues in the CDR3. Germline V lookup: CDR1 MGHRA, CDR2 YSYEKL.